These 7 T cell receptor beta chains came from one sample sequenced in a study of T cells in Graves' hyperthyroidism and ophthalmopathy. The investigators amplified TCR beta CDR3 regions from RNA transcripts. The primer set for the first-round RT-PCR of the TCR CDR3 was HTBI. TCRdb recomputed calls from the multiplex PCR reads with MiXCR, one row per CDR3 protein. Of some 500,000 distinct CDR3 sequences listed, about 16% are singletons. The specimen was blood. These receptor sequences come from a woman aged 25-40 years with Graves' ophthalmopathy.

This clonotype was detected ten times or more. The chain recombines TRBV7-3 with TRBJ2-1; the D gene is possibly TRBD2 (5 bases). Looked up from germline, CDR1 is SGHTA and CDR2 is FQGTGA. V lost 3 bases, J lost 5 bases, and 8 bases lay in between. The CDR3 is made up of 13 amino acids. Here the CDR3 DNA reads TGTGCCAGCAGCTTCGGAGGCGACAATGAGCAGTTCTTC. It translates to CASSFGGDNEQFF.

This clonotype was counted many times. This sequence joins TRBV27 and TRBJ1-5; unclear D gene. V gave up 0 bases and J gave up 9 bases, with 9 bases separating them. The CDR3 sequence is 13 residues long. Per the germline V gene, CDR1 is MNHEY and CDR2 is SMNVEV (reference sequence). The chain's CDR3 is CASSLSNFLPQHF. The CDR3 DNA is TGTGCCAGCAGTTTATCGAACTTTCTGCCCCAGCATTTT.

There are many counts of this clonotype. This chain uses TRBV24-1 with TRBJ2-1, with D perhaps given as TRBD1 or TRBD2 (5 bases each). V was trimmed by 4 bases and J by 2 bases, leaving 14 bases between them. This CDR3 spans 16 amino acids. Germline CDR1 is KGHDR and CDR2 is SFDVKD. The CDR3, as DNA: TGTGCCACCAGTGAGGGGGATGAGGGGCCCTACAATGAGCAGTTCTTC. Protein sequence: CATSEGDEGPYNEQFF.

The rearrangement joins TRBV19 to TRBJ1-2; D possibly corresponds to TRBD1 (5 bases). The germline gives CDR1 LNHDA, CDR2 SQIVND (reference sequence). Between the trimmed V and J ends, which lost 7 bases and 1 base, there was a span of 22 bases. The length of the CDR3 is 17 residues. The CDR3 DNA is TGTGCCAGTACCCCCCACCGACCACGACAGCTTAACTATGGCTACACCTTC. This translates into CASTPHRPRQLNYGYTF.

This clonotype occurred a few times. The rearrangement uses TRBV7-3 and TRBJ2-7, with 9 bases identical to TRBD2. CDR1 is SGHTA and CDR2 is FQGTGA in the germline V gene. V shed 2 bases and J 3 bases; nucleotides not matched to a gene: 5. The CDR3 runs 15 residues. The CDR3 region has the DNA TGTGCCAGCAGCTTACAAGCGGGAGGTAACTACGAGCAGTACTTC. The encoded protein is CASSLQAGGNYEQYF.

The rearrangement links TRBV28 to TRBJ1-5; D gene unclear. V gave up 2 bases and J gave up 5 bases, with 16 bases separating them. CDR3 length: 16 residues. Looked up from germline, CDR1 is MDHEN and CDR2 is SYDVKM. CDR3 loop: CASSLRLRATDQPQHF. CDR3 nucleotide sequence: TGTGCCAGCAGTTTACGGTTAAGGGCGACGGATCAGCCCCAGCATTTT.

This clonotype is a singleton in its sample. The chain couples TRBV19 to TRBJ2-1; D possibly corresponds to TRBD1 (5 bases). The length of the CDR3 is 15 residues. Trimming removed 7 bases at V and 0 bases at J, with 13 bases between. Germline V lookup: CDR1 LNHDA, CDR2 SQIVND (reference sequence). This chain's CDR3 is CASNSLDISYNEQFF. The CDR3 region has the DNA TGTGCCAGTAATAGCCTGGACATCTCCTACAATGAGCAGTTCTTC.